This T cell receptor beta chain was documented in a study of T-cell memory formation after mild COVID-19. Overall study findings and caveats: A second wave expanding day 15 to 37 was CD4+-biased; contracting clones were balanced. Shrinking CD4+ clones resided mostly in CM and EM, and CD8+ ones in EMRA.

V lost 4 bases, J lost 8 bases, and 7 bases stayed unmatched. This CDR3 has 14 residues. From germline, CDR1 is SGHDN and CDR2 FVKESK. This clonotype was counted between two and nine times. What it recognizes is unknown. In TCRdb, the 5' RACE reads were re-called with MiXCR into one record per CDR3 protein. Altogether 300,000 to 400,000 distinct CDR3 sequences are present, around 27% being singletons, with the ten largest covering about 13%. V is TRBV14 and J is TRBJ2-1; the match to TRBD2 covers 8 bases. Sample: PBMCs or a T cell subset sorted from them (not recorded which). The clonotype was recovered from an adult woman who had mild COVID-19 (a few samples of this study predate the infection). Cell type and time point are not known. The DNA of the CDR3 is TGTGCCAGCAGCCCGAAAGAGACTAGCGATGAGCAGTTCTTC. This sequence encodes CASSPKETSDEQFF.